These 10 T cell receptor beta chains were all obtained from the same sample, sequenced in a study of identical twins. TCRdb re-called the 5' RACE reads with MiXCR, one entry per CDR3 protein. The sample carries approximately 700,000 distinct CDR3 sequences, 15% to 20% recorded once. The sample was also linked to a second study, of T cells expressing NK-cell markers.

The sample consisted of PBMCs. These receptors all come from a woman aged 18-29 years in good health.

Only a few counts were recorded for this clonotype. This sequence joins TRBV7-9 and TRBJ2-1; D perhaps matches TRBD1 (8 bases). V was clipped by 2 bases and J by 12 bases, with 11 bases between them. Germline V lookup: CDR1 SEHNR, CDR2 FQNEAQ (reference sequence). The CDR3 length is 12 residues. As DNA, the CDR3 is TGTGCCAGCAGCTTAAGCGGGACAGGGCAGTTCTTC. It encodes CASSLSGTGQFF.

This clonotype was detected many times. This sequence joins TRBV7-2 and TRBJ1-2, with 7 bases that match TRBD1. The trim removed 4 bases at V and 8 bases at J, leaving 7 bases unmatched. The CDR3 is made up of 13 amino acids. Germline assignment: CDR1 SGHTA and CDR2 FQGNSA. The CDR3 coding sequence is TGTGCCAGCAGCTCCTATACAGGGGACGGCTACACCTTC. Residues: CASSSYTGDGYTF.

V usage is TRBV3-1 and J usage is TRBJ2-1; D is ambiguous. The CDR3 has 17 residues. In germline, CDR1 is LGHDT, CDR2 YNNKEL (reference sequence). V was trimmed by 2 bases and J by 0 bases, leaving 14 bases between them. As DNA, the CDR3 is TGTGCCAGCAGCCAACAAAGTAGGCTTATCTCCTACAATGAGCAGTTCTTC. Translating gives CASSQQSRLISYNEQFF.

This clonotype was counted ten times or more. V is TRBV12-3 or TRBV12-4 and J is TRBJ1-2, with 9 bases that match TRBD1. CDR3 length: 15 residues. After removal of 7 bases from V and 2 bases from J, the junction contained 8 bases not matched to a gene. DNA of the CDR3: TGTGCCAGCAAGGGGGGACAGGGTCAAAACTATGGCTACACCTTC. It translates to CASKGGQGQNYGYTF.

This clonotype appeared a few times. The V gene is TRBV20-1, the J gene TRBJ1-1; no clear D gene. V was pared by 6 bases and J by 6 bases, with 11 bases between. CDR3 length equals 11 residues. Germline assignment: CDR1 DFQATT and CDR2 SNEGSKA (reference sequence). The DNA for the CDR3 is TGCAGTGCGATCCCCGAGGCTGAAGCTTTCTTT. Translating gives CSAIPEAEAFF.

The sample holds a few counts of this clonotype. The CDR3 DNA is TGCAGTGCTGTCATGAACACTGAAGCTTTCTTT. This translates into CSAVMNTEAFF. The chain combines TRBV20-1 with TRBJ1-1; D gene ambiguous. Trimming cost V 5 bases and J 0 bases, with 4 bases left between them. The CDR3 runs to 11 residues. Looked up from germline, CDR1 is DFQATT and CDR2 is SNEGSKA (reference sequence).

The chain carries TRBV27 and TRBJ2-1; 7 nucleotides align to TRBD1. CDR1 and CDR2 from the germline V gene are MNHEY and SMNVEV (reference sequence). CDR3 length: 17 residues. Trimming removed 6 bases from V and 3 bases from J; junction bases left unmatched: 14. This chain's CDR3 is CASSLGQRHRVYNEQFF. The DNA of the CDR3 is TGTGCCAGCAGCCTGGGACAGCGTCACCGGGTCTACAATGAGCAGTTCTTC.

This clonotype was seen only a few times. The gene calls are TRBV9 and TRBJ2-3; 8 bases map to TRBD1. V shed 1 base, J shed 3 bases, and the junction held 7 bases outside the gene matches. Germline CDR1 is SGDLS and CDR2 is YYNGEE. This CDR3 comprises 16 residues. The CDR3 nucleotides read TGTGCCAGCAGCGTATTCGGACAGGGATCGACAGATACGCAGTATTTT. Encoded protein: CASSVFGQGSTDTQYF.

The V gene is TRBV10-3, the J gene TRBJ2-3, with TRBD2 identical over 8 bases. Germline V lookup: CDR1 ENHRY, CDR2 SYGVKD. The CDR3 length is 17 residues. The ends lost 0 bases at V and 0 bases at J; junction bases unmatched: 5. This CDR3 is CAISESRLAPSTDTQYF. CDR3 DNA sequence: TGTGCCATCAGTGAGTCGAGACTAGCGCCTAGCACAGATACGCAGTATTTT.

A remark on this clonotype: Relative to the germline gene, one junction end is altered; a read error may explain this. The chain uses TRBV9 and TRBJ2-1; D might be TRBD2 (5 bases). CDR3 length equals 15 residues. The germline CDR1 and CDR2 sequences are SGDLS and YYNGEE. Written as DNA, the CDR3 is TGCGCCAGCAGCGTGGTAGCGCTTTCCTACAATGAGCAGTTCTTC. Translation: CASSVVALSYNEQFF.